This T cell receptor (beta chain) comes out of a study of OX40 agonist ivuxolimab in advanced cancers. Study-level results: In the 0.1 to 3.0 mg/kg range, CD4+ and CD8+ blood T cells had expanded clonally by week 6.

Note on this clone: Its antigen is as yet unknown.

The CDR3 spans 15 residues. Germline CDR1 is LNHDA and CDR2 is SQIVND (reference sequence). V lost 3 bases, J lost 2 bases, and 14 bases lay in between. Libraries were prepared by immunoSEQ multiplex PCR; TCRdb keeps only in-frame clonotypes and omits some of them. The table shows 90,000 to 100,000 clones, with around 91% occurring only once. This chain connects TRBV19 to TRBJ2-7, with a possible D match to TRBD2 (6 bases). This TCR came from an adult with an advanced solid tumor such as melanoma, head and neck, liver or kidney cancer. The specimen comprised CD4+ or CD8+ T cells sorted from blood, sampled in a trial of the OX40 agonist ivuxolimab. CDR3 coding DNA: TGTGCCAGTAGTATCCCGGGCGGAGGGGCCTACGAGCAGTACTTC. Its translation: CASSIPGGGAYEQYF.